The 18 T cell receptor beta chains below come from one sample, sequenced in a study of blood T cell repertoires in COVID-19. TCRdb keeps only in-frame clones here, not all; method: immunoSEQ multiplex PCR. The data contain approximately 210,000 clones, about 86% of them singletons. Specimen: PBMCs or T cells enriched from blood (not recorded which). Receptor source: a woman between 45 and 65 years old with acute COVID-19.

V usage is TRBV4-1 and J usage is TRBJ2-5, with 10 bases identical to TRBD2. J was trimmed by 10 bases and V by 4 bases; bases with no gene match: 12. The CDR3 runs to 15 residues. The V gene's germline CDR1 is MGHRA and CDR2 YSYEKL. CDR3 protein: CASSPSLLAGVYQYF. The CDR3 DNA sequence: TGCGCCAGCAGCCCCTCACTTCTAGCGGGAGTTTACCAGTACTTC.

J is TRBJ2-6 and V is TRBV7-8, with 13 bases fitting TRBD2. CDR3 length: 19 residues. After removal of 4 bases from V and 0 bases from J, the junction contained 6 bases not matched to a gene. Germline assignment: CDR1 SGHVS and CDR2 FQNEAQ. CDR3 DNA sequence: TGTGCCAGCAGCTCGCGTACTAGCGGGGGGGCCTCTGGGGCCAACGTCCTGACTTTC. This sequence encodes CASSSRTSGGASGANVLTF.

The gene calls are TRBV4-3 and TRBJ1-1; D may be TRBD1 (6 bases). CDR3 size: 16 residues. Trimming cost V 0 bases and J 0 bases, with 11 bases left between them. CDR1 is LGHNA, CDR2 YSLEER, per germline. This CDR3 is CASSQESGGLNTEAFF. CDR3 bases: TGCGCCAGCAGCCAAGAGTCGGGGGGGCTGAACACTGAAGCTTTCTTT.

This clone was seen only once. The rearrangement links TRBV28 to TRBJ2-1, with 11 bases aligning to TRBD2. Germline V gene sequence: CDR1 MDHEN, CDR2 SYDVKM. The ends lost 2 bases at V and 6 bases at J; junction bases unmatched: 6. CDR3 length equals 16 residues. CDR3 coding DNA: TGTGCCAGCAGTTTACTGGGGACTAGCGGCCCCAATGAGCAGTTCTTC. Its protein product is CASSLLGTSGPNEQFF.

V gene TRBV5-6 combines with J gene TRBJ1-3; D might be TRBD1 (5 bases). Germline V CDR1 and CDR2: SGHDT, YYEEEE. The CDR3 covers 15 residues. V gave up 2 bases and J gave up 2 bases, with 11 bases separating them. CDR3 protein: CASSFRRVAGNTIYF. In nucleotides, the CDR3 is TGTGCCAGCAGCTTCCGCAGGGTGGCTGGAAACACCATATATTTT.

This chain connects TRBV12-3 or TRBV12-4 to TRBJ2-7; unclear D gene. CDR3 length equals 13 residues. Trimming cost V 2 bases and J 3 bases, with 8 bases left between them. The CDR3 reads CASSLKDNYEQYF. DNA of the CDR3: TGTGCCAGCAGTTTAAAAGACAACTACGAGCAGTACTTC.

V gene TRBV18 combines with J gene TRBJ1-1; D unresolved. The CDR3 totals 13 residues. Trimming removed 2 bases from V and 4 bases from J, with 8 bases in between. CDR1 and CDR2 from the germline V gene are KGHSH and LQKENI. The CDR3 coding sequence is TGTGCCAGCTCACCAGTCCGGGGCACTGAAGCTTTCTTT. Translation gives CASSPVRGTEAFF.

V usage is TRBV24-1 and J usage is TRBJ2-3; 9 bases line up with TRBD1. This CDR3 is built from 16 residues. Germline trimming cut 4 bases from V and 0 bases from J; bases unmatched to any gene: 4. CDR1 and CDR2 from the germline V gene are KGHDR and SFDVKD. This CDR3 is CATSDLGTGSTDTQYF. The CDR3 nucleotides read TGTGCCACCAGTGACCTTGGGACAGGGAGCACAGATACGCAGTATTTT.

This clone was seen a handful of times. The chain has TRBV28 and TRBJ1-3, with TRBD1 identical over 7 bases. This CDR3 is built from 16 residues. CDR1 is MDHEN and CDR2 is SYDVKM in the germline V gene. V lost 4 bases to trimming and J lost 3 bases; unmatched junction nucleotides: 9. In nucleotides, the CDR3 is TGTGCCAGCAGTTCTAGACAGGGCTTCTTTGGAAACACCATATATTTT. This gives the protein CASSSRQGFFGNTIYF.

There are a few counts of this clone. Other DNA sequences within the sample encode an identical CDR3. This chain links TRBV27 with TRBJ2-2, with D unresolved. Per the germline V gene, CDR1 is MNHEY and CDR2 is SMNVEV (reference sequence). Trimming pared 3 bases from V and 5 bases from J, leaving 4 bases between. This CDR3 is built from 12 residues. For the CDR3, the DNA is TGTGCCAGCAGTTTCTCGACCGGGGAGCTGTTTTTT. Translating gives CASSFSTGELFF.

This chain links TRBV4-1 with TRBJ2-3, with TRBD2 matching 9 bases. There are 18 residues in the CDR3. V shed 0 bases, J shed 4 bases, and the junction held 11 bases outside the gene matches. Looked up from germline, CDR1 is MGHRA and CDR2 is YSYEKL. CDR3 region: CASSQDRWVAGVADTQYF. In DNA, the CDR3 is TGCGCCAGCAGCCAAGATCGATGGGTAGCGGGAGTGGCAGATACGCAGTATTTT.

The genes are TRBV5-6 and TRBJ2-7; a possible D gene is TRBD1 (5 bases). Trimming took 6 bases from V and 1 from J, leaving 8 bases between them. The CDR3 extends over 12 amino acids. Per the germline V gene, CDR1 is SGHDT and CDR2 is YYEEEE. CDR3 DNA: TGTGCCAGCATGAGACAGTCCTACGAGCAGTACTTC. Translation: CASMRQSYEQYF.

This clone has a single count. The chain combines TRBV19 with TRBJ1-3; 11 positions match TRBD1. Germline CDR1 and CDR2: LNHDA and SQIVND (reference sequence). V shed 5 bases, J shed 0 bases, and the junction held 3 bases outside the gene matches. This CDR3 has 16 amino acids. This CDR3 reads CASSVGQGVSGNTIYF. The DNA for the CDR3 is TGTGCCAGTAGTGTGGGACAGGGGGTCTCTGGAAACACCATATATTTT.

The chain has TRBV29-1 and TRBJ2-1, with 10 bases identical to TRBD2. The CDR3 spans 16 residues. CDR1 is SQVTM, CDR2 ANQGSEA, per germline. Trimming cost V 8 bases and J 0 bases; bases outside gene matches: 10. This CDR3 reads CSILTPSGGSYNEQFF. CDR3 DNA sequence: TGCAGCATTCTGACCCCTAGCGGGGGCTCCTACAATGAGCAGTTCTTC.

The sample holds one count of this clone. The chain is built from TRBV11-1 and TRBJ2-1, with 11 nucleotides matching TRBD2. Germline values: CDR1 SGHAT, CDR2 FQDESV (reference sequence). The CDR3 length is 15 residues. The V and J ends lost 4 bases and 10 bases, in that order; junction bases with no gene match: 9. The CDR3 sequence: CASSWGLAVQYEQFF. The DNA for the CDR3 is TGTGCCAGCAGCTGGGGACTAGCGGTACAATACGAGCAGTTCTTC.

The chain links TRBV7-9 to TRBJ2-7, with TRBD2 as a possible D gene (5 bases). In germline, CDR1 is SEHNR, CDR2 FQNEAQ (reference sequence). CDR3 size: 14 residues. Trimming took off 2 bases at V and 2 bases at J, with 10 bases between the two ends. CDR3 in amino acids: CASSLSGITYEQYF. DNA of the CDR3: TGTGCCAGCAGCTTATCGGGGATTACCTACGAGCAGTACTTC.

The genes are TRBV2 and TRBJ2-7; D is unresolved. Germline CDR1 SNHLY, CDR2 FYNNEI. The CDR3 sequence is 16 residues long. Trimming removed 4 bases at V and 1 base at J, with 17 bases between. The CDR3 DNA follows: TGTGCCAGCAGTGTTTCATCCCACGCGGTATCCTACGAGCAGTACTTC. This codes for CASSVSSHAVSYEQYF.

V usage is TRBV29-1 and J usage is TRBJ2-3, with D maybe TRBD2 (6 bases). This CDR3 spans 14 amino acids. V lost 6 bases, J lost 0 bases, and 13 bases lay in between. Germline V CDR1 and CDR2: SQVTM, ANQGSEA. The DNA of the CDR3 is TGCAGCGTAGCCCTTGGGGGGAGCACAGATACGCAGTATTTT. Protein: CSVALGGSTDTQYF.